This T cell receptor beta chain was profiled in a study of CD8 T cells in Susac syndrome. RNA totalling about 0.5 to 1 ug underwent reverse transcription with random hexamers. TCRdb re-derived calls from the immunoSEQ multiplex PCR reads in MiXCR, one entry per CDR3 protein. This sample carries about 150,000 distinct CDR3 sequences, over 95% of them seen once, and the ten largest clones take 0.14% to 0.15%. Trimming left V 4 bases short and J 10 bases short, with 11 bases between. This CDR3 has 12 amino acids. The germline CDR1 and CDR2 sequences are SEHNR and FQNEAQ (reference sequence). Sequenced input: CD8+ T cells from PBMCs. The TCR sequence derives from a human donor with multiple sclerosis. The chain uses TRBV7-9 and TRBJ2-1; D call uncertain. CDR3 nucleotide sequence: TGTGCCAGCAGCTCTCAATCTATCGAGCAGTTCTTC. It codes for CASSSQSIEQFF. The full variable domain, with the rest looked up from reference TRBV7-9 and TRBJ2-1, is DTGVSQNPRHKITKRGQNVTFRCDPISEHNRLYWYRQTLGQGPEFLTYFQNEAQLEKSRLLSDRFSAERPKGSFSTLEIQRTEQGDSAMYLCASSSQSIEQFFGPGTRLTVL.